A single sample is the source of the 31 T cell receptor beta chains below, sequenced in a study of identical twins. TCRdb reprocessed the 5' RACE reads with MiXCR, giving one entry per CDR3 protein. This sample has 230,000 or so distinct CDR3 sequences, with about 8.3% found just once. The data were also submitted as part of a second study, on yellow fever vaccine responses in identical twins.

Sequenced input: CD8+ T cells sorted from blood. The source of these receptors is a woman in her late teens or twenties in good health.

Only a few counts were recorded for this clonotype. The genes are TRBV27 and TRBJ2-5; TRBD1 matches at 10 bases. Trimming removed 1 base from V and 3 bases from J; junction bases left unmatched: 2. CDR1 and CDR2 (germline): MNHEY, SMNVEV (reference sequence). This CDR3 has 15 residues. The CDR3 sequence: CASSLYGTGEETQYF. CDR3 bases: TGTGCCAGCAGTTTATACGGGACAGGGGAAGAGACCCAGTACTTC.

The sample holds a few counts of this clonotype. V gene TRBV7-9 combines with J gene TRBJ2-1; 9 bases match TRBD1. CDR1 and CDR2 from the germline V gene are SEHNR and FQNEAQ (reference sequence). V gave up 6 bases and J gave up 0 bases; unmatched junction bases: 6. This CDR3 contains 16 residues. CDR3 sequence reads: CASRRDRGSSYNEQFF. The CDR3, as DNA: TGTGCCAGCAGGAGAGACAGGGGGAGCTCCTACAATGAGCAGTTCTTC. The full variable domain, its missing parts supplied by reference TRBV7-9 and TRBJ2-1, is DTGVSQNPRHKITKRGQNVTFRCDPISEHNRLYWYRQTLGQGPEFLTYFQNEAQLEKSRLLSDRFSAERPKGSFSTLEIQRTEQGDSAMYLCASRRDRGSSYNEQFFGPGTRLTVL.

This clonotype occurred a few times. The chain is built from TRBV2 and TRBJ2-7; 11 nucleotides align to TRBD1. The CDR3 consists of 16 residues. Germline V gives CDR1 SNHLY, CDR2 FYNNEI. With 6 bases clipped from V and 5 bases from J, the junction kept 12 bases outside the gene matches. CDR3 in DNA: TGTGCCAGCAGCGCATTGAGGGACAGGGGGGACGACGAGCAGTACTTC. Encoded protein: CASSALRDRGDDEQYF.

The genes are TRBV6-5 and TRBJ2-3; maybe TRBD2 (5 bases). Germline-derived CDR1 and CDR2 are MNHEY and SVGAGI. The CDR3 is 17 residues long. V was trimmed by 4 bases and J by 3 bases, leaving 20 bases between them. In DNA, the CDR3 is TGTGCCAGCAGTTTCCCGAGCGGCTCCAGTGAGACAGATACGCAGTATTTT. Its protein is CASSFPSGSSETDTQYF.

The chain recombines TRBV7-9 with TRBJ2-5; D not certain. Germline-derived CDR1 and CDR2 are SEHNR and FQNEAQ (reference sequence). The CDR3 consists of 11 residues. V was shortened by 5 bases and J by 9 bases, with 10 bases between the two germline ends. The CDR3 DNA sequence: TGTGCCAGCAGCCCCGAGTGGGCCCAGTACTTC. Translating gives CASSPEWAQYF.

This clonotype showed up many times. The rearrangement joins TRBV4-3 to TRBJ2-2; 9 bases are shared with TRBD1. Germline V gene data show CDR1 as LGHNA and CDR2 as YSLEER. The CDR3 spans 16 residues. With 4 bases clipped from V and 4 bases from J, the junction kept 7 bases outside the gene matches. CDR3 nucleotide sequence: TGCGCCAGCAGCCCGGGGACAGGGAGGGGCACCGGGGAGCTGTTTTTT. This encodes CASSPGTGRGTGELFF.

This clonotype was recorded at least ten times. The chain employs TRBV5-1 and TRBJ2-1; a possible D gene is TRBD1 (6 bases). CDR1 is SGHRS, CDR2 YFSETQ, per germline. V was trimmed by 4 bases and J by 6 bases, leaving 20 bases between them. The CDR3 is made up of 16 amino acids. The DNA for the CDR3 is TGCGCCAGCAGCCAGTCTCAGGGGTCTTTGGTCAATGAGCAGTTCTTC. It specifies CASSQSQGSLVNEQFF.

In this sample, this clonotype turned up a few times. V gene TRBV7-2 combines with J gene TRBJ1-1; D uncertain. CDR3 size: 14 residues. The germline gives CDR1 SGHTA, CDR2 FQGNSA. V lost 1 base and J 4 bases, leaving 10 bases between the germline ends. CDR3 region: CASSLVVDATEAFF. In DNA form, the CDR3 reads TGTGCCAGCAGCTTAGTGGTGGATGCCACTGAAGCTTTCTTT.

The chain employs TRBV29-1 and TRBJ1-1; no clear D. Germline CDR1 reads SQVTM; CDR2 reads ANQGSEA. Trimming took 3 bases from V and 0 from J, leaving 8 bases between them. CDR3 length: 13 residues. The CDR3 here is CSVDGRMNTEAFF. In nucleotides, the CDR3 is TGCAGCGTTGATGGGCGGATGAACACTGAAGCTTTCTTT.

In this sample, this clonotype turned up a few times. The rearrangement links TRBV11-2 to TRBJ2-2; weak D call: TRBD2 (7 bases). CDR3 length equals 19 residues. Germline V gene lookup returns CDR1 SGHAT and CDR2 FQNNGV. Deletions cut 1 base from V and 7 bases from J, with 25 bases between. CDR3: CASSLGGGNRDKDRGELFF. DNA of the CDR3: TGTGCCAGCAGCTTAGGGGGGGGAAACCGGGACAAAGACCGCGGGGAGCTGTTTTTT. The full variable domain, its missing parts supplied by reference TRBV11-2 and TRBJ2-2, is EAGVAQSPRYKIIEKRQSVAFWCNPISGHATLYWYQQILGQGPKLLIQFQNNGVVDDSQLPKDRFSAERLKGVDSTLKIQPAKLEDSAVYLCASSLGGGNRDKDRGELFFGEGSRLTVL.

In its sample, this clonotype was seen a few times. The J gene is TRBJ2-6, the V gene TRBV19, with D possibly TRBD2 on 6 matching bases. This CDR3 is built from 17 residues. Germline V gene sequence: CDR1 LNHDA, CDR2 SQIVND (reference sequence). V was cut by 3 bases and J by 0 bases, with 12 bases left in between. The DNA of the CDR3 is TGTGCCAGTAGTATTCGGCGGGACCGCTCTGGGGCCAACGTCCTGACTTTC. Amino acids: CASSIRRDRSGANVLTF. Filled out from reference TRBV19 and TRBJ2-6, the complete variable domain reads DGGITQSPKYLFRKEGQNVTLSCEQNLNHDAMYWYRQDPGQGLRLIYYSQIVNDFQKGDIAEGYSVSREKKESFPLTVTSAQKNPTAFYLCASSIRRDRSGANVLTFGAGSRLTVL.

This clonotype was detected ten times or more. The chain couples TRBV4-2 to TRBJ2-1; D possibly corresponds to TRBD2 (6 bases). This CDR3 has 18 amino acids. Trimming took 4 bases from V and 6 from J, leaving 25 bases between them. Germline CDR1 and CDR2: LGHNA and YNFKEQ. In DNA form, the CDR3 reads TGTGCCAGCAGCCCCACATCCCCGGGCGGGATAGGGGTCAATGAGCAGTTCTTC. Translating it yields CASSPTSPGGIGVNEQFF.

Only one count was recorded for this clonotype. This sequence joins TRBV14 and TRBJ2-1, with D unresolved. The CDR3 spans 14 residues. Germline V lookup: CDR1 SGHDN, CDR2 FVKESK. The V end lost 0 bases, the J end lost 4 bases, and 7 bases lay between the germline ends. Here the CDR3 DNA reads TGTGCCAGCAGCCAAGAACCAGATTACAATGAGCAGTTCTTC. Protein sequence: CASSQEPDYNEQFF.

The table lists this clonotype with many counts. The chain couples TRBV4-1 to TRBJ2-7; 8 bases agree with TRBD1. The V gene's germline CDR1 is MGHRA and CDR2 YSYEKL. This CDR3 spans 17 amino acids. V was pared by 4 bases and J by 5 bases, with 16 bases of the junction left unmatched. The CDR3 nucleotides are TGCGCCAGCAGCCCTGAACCCCTTCTGGGACAGGTGGACGAGCAGTACTTC. Its protein product is CASSPEPLLGQVDEQYF.

This clonotype was recorded a few times. Given a much more abundant clone one base away, this may be a read error. Lacking the conserved final phenylalanine or tryptophan, this CDR3 likely reflects a read error. The J gene is TRBJ2-7, the V gene TRBV7-9; no definite D call. The CDR3 runs to 12 residues. Germline loops: CDR1 SEHNR, CDR2 FQNEAQ (reference sequence). V lost 3 bases and J 3 bases, leaving 6 bases between the germline ends. CDR3 amino acids: CASSFADYEQYS. CDR3 in DNA: TGTGCCAGCAGCTTCGCGGACTACGAGCAGTACTCC.

The sample holds a few counts of this clonotype. The CDR3 sequence is CASSEQSNYGYTF. Here the CDR3 DNA reads TGCGCCAGCAGCGAACAGAGCAACTATGGCTACACCTTC. The chain employs TRBV5-1 and TRBJ1-2; no reliable D call. The CDR3 loop spans 13 amino acids. Trimming shortened V by 4 bases and J by 2 bases, and 9 bases separated the two germline ends. The germline V gene has CDR1 SGHRS and CDR2 YFSETQ.

This clonotype has only a few counts. The V gene is TRBV2, the J gene TRBJ1-6; D is ambiguous. Germline lookup yields CDR1 SNHLY and CDR2 FYNNEI. The CDR3 contains 10 residues. Trimming cost V 6 bases and J 13 bases, with 7 bases left between them. The CDR3 spells CASRGSPLHF. In DNA form, the CDR3 reads TGTGCCAGCAGGGGCAGCCCCCTCCACTTT.

This clonotype was seen only a few times. The V and J genes are TRBV4-1 and TRBJ2-7; 8 nucleotides match TRBD1. Trimming at V came to 0 bases and at J to 6 bases, leaving 7 bases not matched to a gene. The CDR3 sequence is 15 residues long. CDR1 and CDR2 from the germline V gene are MGHRA and YSYEKL. The CDR3 protein is CASSQDSDRVFEQYF. The CDR3 region has the DNA TGCGCCAGCAGCCAAGATTCGGACAGGGTCTTCGAGCAGTACTTC.

This clonotype was counted between two and nine times. The chain combines TRBV20-1 with TRBJ2-7, with D possibly being TRBD1 (7 bases). V lost 0 bases, J lost 4 bases, and 19 bases lay in between. This CDR3 region has 16 residues. CDR1 is DFQATT, CDR2 SNEGSKA, per germline (reference sequence). The CDR3 DNA reads TGCAGTGCTAGAGAGGCGGGACAGCCGGTGTTTTACGAGCAGTACTTC. Translation: CSAREAGQPVFYEQYF.

The rearrangement uses TRBV6-1 and TRBJ2-2; 10 bases fit TRBD2. Unmatched junction bases numbered 8, after V lost 10 bases and J lost 6 bases. The CDR3 has 14 residues. CDR1 and CDR2 from the germline V gene are MNHNS and SASEGT. The CDR3 protein is CATGTSAISGELFF. Here the CDR3 DNA reads TGTGCCACCGGGACTAGCGCTATCTCCGGGGAGCTGTTTTTT.

The chain links TRBV6-1 to TRBJ2-1, with D uncertain. Germline V gives CDR1 MNHNS, CDR2 SASEGT. CDR3 length equals 14 residues. V was pared by 7 bases and J by 3 bases, with 13 bases between. CDR3 protein: CASMAEVFYNEQFF. The CDR3 nucleotides are TGTGCCAGCATGGCAGAAGTCTTCTACAATGAGCAGTTCTTC.

At least ten counts were recorded for this clonotype. The chain uses TRBV7-9 and TRBJ2-3; D unresolved. There are 15 residues in the CDR3. In germline, CDR1 is SEHNR, CDR2 FQNEAQ (reference sequence). V lost 1 base, J lost 1 base, and 9 bases lay in between. The CDR3 DNA reads TGTGCCAGCAGCTTAGTCCCGGATGGCACAGATACGCAGTATTTT. It translates to CASSLVPDGTDTQYF.

Worth noting for this clonotype: It may be a read error: a sequence one base away is much more abundant. This sequence joins TRBV12-3 or TRBV12-4 and TRBJ2-4; TRBD1 is a possible D gene (5 bases). The CDR3 length is 16 residues. The CDR3 protein is CASSLRTPSAKNNQYF. CDR3 sequence (DNA): TGTGCCAGCAGTCTGCGGACACCCTCGGCCAAAAACAATCAGTACTTC.

This chain joins TRBV4-1 and TRBJ2-1; 7 nucleotides line up with TRBD2. The J segment lost 6 bases and the V segment lost 1 base, leaving 6 bases of the junction unmatched. Germline V CDR1 and CDR2: MGHRA, YSYEKL. This CDR3 has 15 amino acids. The CDR3 DNA follows: TGCGCCAGCAGCCAAGGACTAGCTGGGACCAATGAGCAGTTCTTC. Encoded protein: CASSQGLAGTNEQFF.

This clonotype turned up a few times. The chain recombines TRBV7-8 with TRBJ2-3, with D maybe TRBD1 (6 bases). This CDR3 comprises 16 residues. Germline lookup yields CDR1 SGHVS and CDR2 FQNEAQ. Trimming removed 5 bases at V and 0 bases at J, with 15 bases between. The CDR3 DNA follows: TGTGCCAGCAGCACCTACAGGGATCCTAGCACAGATACGCAGTATTTT. Translated, it gives CASSTYRDPSTDTQYF.

In its sample, this clonotype was seen many times. This chain joins TRBV5-6 and TRBJ2-5, with 7 nucleotides matching TRBD2. Germline V lookup: CDR1 SGHDT, CDR2 YYEEEE. Unmatched junction bases numbered 8, after V lost 0 bases and J lost 9 bases. This CDR3 is built from 14 residues. The CDR3 region is CASSLGPPRGAQYF. For the CDR3, the DNA is TGTGCCAGCAGCTTGGGGCCTCCTCGGGGGGCCCAGTACTTC.

V usage is TRBV7-9 and J usage is TRBJ1-1; D ambiguous. Germline CDR1 and CDR2: SEHNR and FQNEAQ (reference sequence). V lost 4 bases and J 0 bases, leaving 18 bases between the germline ends. CDR3 size: 17 residues. CDR3 residues: CASSSAGSGWVNTEAFF. CDR3 coding DNA: TGTGCCAGCAGCTCGGCCGGATCGGGGTGGGTGAACACTGAAGCTTTCTTT. The variable domain in full, completed from reference TRBV7-9 and TRBJ1-1, reads DTGVSQNPRHKITKRGQNVTFRCDPISEHNRLYWYRQTLGQGPEFLTYFQNEAQLEKSRLLSDRFSAERPKGSFSTLEIQRTEQGDSAMYLCASSSAGSGWVNTEAFFGQGTRLTVV.

This clonotype has ten or more counts. This sequence joins TRBV4-1 and TRBJ2-7, with unresolved D. The CDR3 is made up of 14 amino acids. V gave up 4 bases and J gave up 2 bases, with 12 bases separating them. In germline, CDR1 is MGHRA, CDR2 YSYEKL. The DNA for the CDR3 is TGCGCCAGCAGCCCTACCTTCCAAGCCTACGAGCAGTACTTC. Translated, it gives CASSPTFQAYEQYF.

This chain links TRBV27 with TRBJ2-3, with 10 bases matching TRBD1. CDR1 and CDR2 from the germline V gene are MNHEY and SMNVEV (reference sequence). Trimming cost V 6 bases and J 3 bases; bases outside gene matches: 12. This CDR3 is built from 17 residues. CDR3 bases: TGTGCCAGCAGAACCTCTCTGACAGGGGGCGCAACAGATACGCAGTATTTT. Protein product: CASRTSLTGGATDTQYF.

This chain joins TRBV9 and TRBJ1-1; D is ambiguous. The length of the CDR3 is 17 residues. From germline, CDR1 is SGDLS and CDR2 YYNGEE. Deletions cut 0 bases from V and 3 bases from J, with 18 bases between. CDR3 coding DNA: TGTGCCAGCAGCGTAGCTACGGGAGGGCGGCGGTACACTGAAGCTTTCTTT. It translates to CASSVATGGRRYTEAFF.

The CDR3 DNA is TGTGCCAGCAGCTCCCTCCCCGGACATTGGATACAAGAGACCCAGTACTTC. As protein: CASSSLPGHWIQETQYF. This sequence joins TRBV7-9 and TRBJ2-5; maybe TRBD1 (5 bases). The V and J ends lost 4 bases and 2 bases respectively, with 20 bases between them. The germline CDR1 and CDR2 sequences are SEHNR and FQNEAQ (reference sequence). The CDR3 extends over 17 amino acids.